The T cell receptor (beta chain) described here comes from a study of T cell repertoires in cytomegalovirus infection. TCRdb fed the reads into MiXCR, producing one record per CDR3 protein. The sample lists 250,000 to 300,000 distinct CDR3 sequences; around 8.7% were seen once. This clonotype was counted between two and nine times. The target antigen is unknown. The V end was cut by 1 base, the J end by 2 bases, with 14 bases between. This CDR3 comprises 16 residues. Germline V gene data show CDR1 as SEHNR and CDR2 as FQNEAQ (reference sequence). Findings and caveats of the study: Ex vivo responses were dominated by HLA-C-restricted CMV-specific TCR beta clonotypes.

Sequencing was carried out using PBMCs. The V and J genes are TRBV7-9 and TRBJ2-5, with no clear D. The TCR sequence derives from a human donor in good health (CMV status not recorded). Some clones in this sample may be carry-over from other donors' samples. CDR3 loop: CASSLVRASVQETQYF. In nucleotides, the CDR3 is TGTGCCAGCAGCTTAGTAAGAGCCAGTGTACAAGAGACCCAGTACTTC.